This passage covers 10 T cell receptor beta chains from one sample sequenced in a study of cytomegalovirus exposure and HLA in healthy donors. With 60 Vbeta and 13 Jbeta primers, the PCR was carried out. The protocol was immunoSEQ multiplex PCR, while the TCRdb copy is restricted to in-frame clones and leaves out a portion. The sample yields 85,000 to 130,000 clones, 75% to 80% seen once. Sequenced: PBMCs. The receptor source for this set is a man in his 60s in good health and CMV-seropositive.

V is TRBV4-1 and J is TRBJ2-7; possibly TRBD1 for D (6 bases). The V gene lost 0 bases and the J gene lost 1 base, with 10 bases spanning the gap. CDR1 MGHRA and CDR2 YSYEKL come from the germline V gene. CDR3 length equals 15 residues. For the CDR3, the DNA is TGCGCCAGCAGCCAAGATGGAACAGGGTCCTACGAGCAGTACTTC. This gives the protein CASSQDGTGSYEQYF.

This clone appeared a single time. The junction and the germline gene differ at one end; a read error may be behind it. The chain uses TRBV27 and TRBJ1-6; 7 nucleotides agree with TRBD1. Germline values: CDR1 MNHEY, CDR2 SMNVEV (reference sequence). CDR3 length: 15 amino acids. The CDR3 sequence: CASRFRGDYNSPLHF. CDR3 DNA: TGTGCCAGCCGTTTCAGGGGGGACTATAATTCACCCCTCCACTTT.

This clone was found a few times. This sequence joins TRBV5-1 and TRBJ1-4; D possibly corresponds to TRBD1 (5 bases). Germline lookup yields CDR1 SGHRS and CDR2 YFSETQ. This CDR3 has 15 amino acids. V gave up 0 bases and J gave up 7 bases, with 13 bases separating them. This chain's CDR3 is CASSLGTGLGEKLFF. The CDR3 nucleotides read TGCGCCAGCAGCTTGGGAACAGGTCTAGGTGAAAAACTGTTTTTT.

This chain joins TRBV5-4 and TRBJ1-1; D is unresolved. The CDR3 runs 15 residues. Germline V CDR1 and CDR2: SGHNT, YYREEE (reference sequence). V was shortened by 0 bases and J by 0 bases, with 9 bases between the two germline ends. The CDR3 bases are TGTGCCAGCAGCTTGGCCGCGGGGATGAACACTGAAGCTTTCTTT. Its protein product is CASSLAAGMNTEAFF.

The chain combines TRBV5-1 with TRBJ1-3; maybe TRBD1 (6 bases). The CDR3 is 15 residues long. With 8 bases removed from V and 0 bases from J, the gap between germline ends came to 15 bases. The germline CDR1 and CDR2 sequences are SGHRS and YFSETQ. The CDR3 loop is CASTGQGNSGNTIYF. The DNA for the CDR3 is TGCGCCAGTACGGGGCAGGGGAACTCTGGAAACACCATATATTTT.

The chain uses TRBV10-1 and TRBJ1-1; weak D call: TRBD1 (6 bases). The CDR3 totals 14 residues. V was shortened by 7 bases and J by 5 bases, with 17 bases between the two germline ends. CDR1 and CDR2 from the germline V gene are WNHNN and SYGVQD (reference sequence). CDR3 bases: TGCGCCAGCATAGGGGGGGGCTGGGATACTGAAGCTTTCTTT. It is translated as CASIGGGWDTEAFF.

The chain couples TRBV4-1 to TRBJ2-1; TRBD2 aligns across 11 bases. The CDR3 covers 16 residues. Germline CDR1 and CDR2: MGHRA and YSYEKL. V trimming: 4 bases; J trimming: 6 bases; junction bases outside the gene matches: 8. CDR3 DNA: TGCGCCAGCAGCCCAGATCTAGCGGGGGGTGGCAATGAGCAGTTCTTC. The encoded protein is CASSPDLAGGGNEQFF.

This clone was detected only a few times. The gene calls are TRBV4-3 and TRBJ1-5; TRBD1 matches 8 bases. Germline V gene data show CDR1 as LGHNA and CDR2 as YSLEER. Trimming removed 3 bases from V and 7 bases from J; junction bases left unmatched: 2. The CDR3 has 13 amino acids. CDR3 amino acids: CASSQDRVQPQHF. The CDR3 DNA is TGCGCCAGCAGCCAGGACAGGGTGCAGCCCCAGCATTTT.

This clone was detected a few times. The chain employs TRBV11-2 and TRBJ1-1, with D possibly being TRBD1 (5 bases). V lost 2 bases and J lost 1, with 8 bases in between. This CDR3 comprises 14 residues. Per the germline V gene, CDR1 is SGHAT and CDR2 is FQNNGV. CDR3 protein: CASSLRQGNTEAFF. In DNA form, the CDR3 reads TGTGCCAGCAGCTTACGGCAGGGGAACACTGAAGCTTTCTTT.

This clone was recorded a few times. The same CDR3 also results from other DNA sequences found in this sample. The V gene is TRBV5-1, the J gene TRBJ2-1; 8 positions match TRBD2. Per the germline V gene, CDR1 is SGHRS and CDR2 is YFSETQ. Trimming took 3 bases from V and 0 from J; bases not matched to a gene: 2. There are 15 residues in the CDR3. CDR3 in DNA: TGCGCCAGCAGCTCGGGGGGGACCTCCTACAATGAGCAGTTCTTC. It is translated as CASSSGGTSYNEQFF.